These 3 T cell receptor beta chains came from one sample sequenced in a study of blood T cell repertoires in COVID-19. The assay was immunoSEQ multiplex PCR, and TCRdb's table has in-frame clones only and misses some. The sample records some 230,000 clones, roughly 84% being singletons. The sample comprised peripheral blood. All receptors come from a woman between 25 and 40 years old who had recovered from COVID-19.

V is TRBV24-1 and J is TRBJ2-5; D is uncertain. The CDR3 has 14 amino acids. Germline V gene sequence: CDR1 KGHDR, CDR2 SFDVKD. The V gene lost 4 bases and the J gene lost 2 bases, with 10 bases spanning the gap. For the CDR3, the DNA is TGTGCCACCAGTGACCCACACATTCAAGAGACCCAGTACTTC. It encodes CATSDPHIQETQYF.

The V and J genes are TRBV28 and TRBJ1-3; D not resolved. Per germline, CDR1 MDHEN and CDR2 SYDVKM. The V gene lost 6 bases and the J gene lost 4 bases, with 13 bases spanning the gap. The CDR3 covers 14 residues. The CDR3 loop reads CASSSRPGGNTIYF. CDR3 DNA sequence: TGTGCCAGCAGCTCCCGCCCGGGAGGAAACACCATATATTTT.

The gene calls are TRBV7-9 and TRBJ2-3, with 10 positions matching TRBD2. Germline loops: CDR1 SEHNR, CDR2 FQNEAQ (reference sequence). The CDR3 has 17 residues. Unmatched junction bases numbered 4, after V lost 0 bases and J lost 1 base. The CDR3, as DNA: TGTGCCAGCAGCTTAGCCCCTAGCGGGAGACGCACAGATACGCAGTATTTT. This translates into CASSLAPSGRRTDTQYF. The full variable domain, with the rest looked up from reference TRBV7-9 and TRBJ2-3, is DTGVSQNPRHKITKRGQNVTFRCDPISEHNRLYWYRQTLGQGPEFLTYFQNEAQLEKSRLLSDRFSAERPKGSFSTLEIQRTEQGDSAMYLCASSLAPSGRRTDTQYFGPGTRLTVL.